This T cell receptor (beta chain) was captured in a study of patients and donors after allogeneic stem cell transplantation. V shed 2 bases and J shed 3 bases, with 7 bases lying between them. Per the germline V gene, CDR1 is KGHDR and CDR2 is SFDVKD. This CDR3 region has 14 residues. One entry per CDR3 protein results from TCRdb running MiXCR on the RT-PCR reads. The sample has about 70,000 distinct CDR3 sequences, about 26% seen once. Sequencing was performed on blood, either unsorted or a sorted T cell fraction (not recorded which). The clonotype comes from a human donor who was either an allogeneic HSCT recipient or a stem cell or donor lymphocyte infusion donor (not recorded which). It is not recorded whose cells these are; they may come from a transplant donor. The chain carries TRBV24-1 and TRBJ2-1; D is unresolved. The CDR3 here is CATSDSGYYNEQFF. DNA for the CDR3: TGTGCCACCAGTGATTCCGGTTACTACAATGAGCAGTTCTTC.